This T cell receptor (beta chain) was documented in a study of preoperative IRX-2 immunotherapy in early breast cancer. Noted treatment: preoperative locoregional IRX-2 cytokine immunotherapy. This phase Ib study tested locoregional IRX-2 cytokine immunotherapy given before surgery. Profiled with immunoSEQ multiplex PCR; TCRdb holds only in-frame clones, not every one. The sample lists roughly 40,000 clones; 60% to 85% were seen once. The CDR3 is 15 amino acids. Trimming removed 7 bases from V and 2 bases from J, with 15 bases in between. The V gene's germline CDR1 is MNHGY and CDR2 SAAAGT. The rearrangement uses TRBV6-8 and TRBJ1-5, with D perhaps TRBD1 (6 bases). Source: tumor tissue, taken after IRX-2 immunotherapy. This TCR came from a human donor with breast cancer. The CDR3 sequence: CASISQGSGNQPQHF. CDR3 sequence (DNA): TGTGCCAGCATTTCTCAGGGGTCGGGCAATCAGCCCCAGCATTTT.